These 12 T cell receptor beta chains originate from one sample sequenced in a study of T-cell memory formation after mild COVID-19. Via MiXCR, TCRdb re-called the 5' RACE reads, giving one row per CDR3 protein. The sample includes about 360,000 distinct CDR3 sequences, 13% to 15% of them seen just once. Input material: PBMCs or a T cell subset sorted from them (not recorded which). The receptors here all came from a man aged 18 to 30 who had mild COVID-19 (a few samples of this study predate the infection). Cell type and time point are not known.

The V and J genes are TRBV6-4 and TRBJ2-2; no clear D gene. Germline CDR1 and CDR2: MRHNA and SNTAGT. This CDR3 has 12 amino acids. Trimming removed 3 bases from V and 5 bases from J, with 4 bases in between. This chain's CDR3 is CASSEGTGELFF. The CDR3 nucleotides are TGTGCCAGCAGTGAGGGGACCGGGGAGCTGTTTTTT.

This clonotype was picked up many times. The chain is built from TRBV20-1 and TRBJ2-4, with D possibly TRBD1 on 6 matching bases. The germline V and J ends were trimmed by 0 bases and 1 base, with 7 bases remaining between them. Germline values: CDR1 DFQATT, CDR2 SNEGSKA (reference sequence). There are 14 residues in the CDR3. CDR3 region: CSARDQGAKNIQYF. The CDR3, as DNA: TGCAGTGCTAGAGATCAGGGGGCCAAAAACATTCAGTACTTC.

This clonotype was detected only a few times. This rearrangement joins TRBV6-2 or TRBV6-3 to TRBJ2-1; 11 nucleotides match TRBD2. Per germline, CDR1 MNHEY and CDR2 SVGEGT. V was clipped by 4 bases and J by 7 bases; unmatched bases: 18. The CDR3 spans 19 residues. The CDR3 bases are TGTGCCAGCAGTTTCCCCCTAGCGGGGGGCCTGTACATTTGGAATGAGCAGTTCTTC. Its protein is CASSFPLAGGLYIWNEQFF.

The V call is TRBV20-1, the J call TRBJ2-1, with 10 bases matching TRBD2. Germline lookup yields CDR1 DFQATT and CDR2 SNEGSKA (reference sequence). Trimming cost V 7 bases and J 4 bases; bases outside gene matches: 10. This CDR3 is built from 15 residues. CDR3 protein: CSVERGTSEYNEQFF. Here the CDR3 DNA reads TGCAGTGTAGAGCGAGGGACTAGCGAGTACAATGAGCAGTTCTTC.

This clonotype was detected a few times. This chain connects TRBV2 to TRBJ1-3; D not resolved. V lost 4 bases, J lost 0 bases, and 10 bases lay in between. CDR3 length: 15 residues. Germline assignment: CDR1 SNHLY and CDR2 FYNNEI. The CDR3, as DNA: TGTGCCAGCAGTGCTAGCGATTTCTCTGGAAACACCATATATTTT. Translating it yields CASSASDFSGNTIYF.

The rearrangement joins TRBV10-2 to TRBJ2-1; TRBD2 aligns across 10 bases. This CDR3 comprises 14 residues. J gave up 8 bases and V 6 bases, and 7 bases lay outside the gene matches. Germline assignment: CDR1 WSHSY and CDR2 SAAADI. The CDR3 loop is CASRLAGPGHEQFF. The CDR3 DNA sequence: TGCGCCAGCAGACTAGCGGGACCGGGCCATGAGCAGTTCTTC.

V gene TRBV2 combines with J gene TRBJ2-1; D might be TRBD2 (6 bases). This CDR3 has 14 residues. CDR1 SNHLY and CDR2 FYNNEI come from the germline V gene. With 3 bases removed from V and 6 bases from J, the gap between germline ends came to 12 bases. CDR3 loop: CASSDPGTLNEQFF. In DNA form, the CDR3 reads TGTGCCAGCAGTGATCCAGGGACTCTCAATGAGCAGTTCTTC. Supplemented by reference TRBV2 and TRBJ2-1, the full variable domain reads EPEVTQTPSHQVTQMGQEVILRCVPISNHLYFYWYRQILGQKVEFLVSFYNNEISEKSEIFDDQFSVERPDGSNFTLKIRSTKLEDSAMYFCASSDPGTLNEQFFGPGTRLTVL.

The rearrangement joins TRBV6-2 or TRBV6-3 to TRBJ2-2; D not resolved. Germline V CDR1 and CDR2: MNHEY, SVGEGT. CDR3 size: 13 residues. V lost 8 bases to trimming and J lost 6 bases, with 13 bases between them. This CDR3 is CASLSLGSGELFF. In DNA, the CDR3 is TGTGCCAGCCTCAGTCTCGGATCCGGGGAGCTGTTTTTT.

This clonotype was observed a few times. The gene calls are TRBV6-6 and TRBJ2-1; 7 nucleotides align to TRBD2. V trimming: 2 bases; J trimming: 2 bases; junction bases outside the gene matches: 15. The CDR3 covers 19 residues. Germline CDR1 MNHNY, CDR2 SVGAGI (reference sequence). As DNA, the CDR3 is TGTGCCAGCAGTTACCCCCGAGCTCCGGGGGGACCTACCTACAATGAGCAGTTCTTC. The encoded protein is CASSYPRAPGGPTYNEQFF.

The chain uses TRBV20-1 and TRBJ2-1; 7 bases fit TRBD1. This CDR3 comprises 14 residues. CDR1 is DFQATT and CDR2 is SNEGSKA in the germline V gene (reference sequence). Unmatched junction bases numbered 10, after V lost 2 bases and J lost 9 bases. The CDR3 sequence: CSARWAGGIGEQFF. DNA of the CDR3: TGCAGTGCTAGATGGGCAGGGGGAATCGGTGAGCAGTTCTTC.

The V call is TRBV9, the J call TRBJ2-3; possibly TRBD2 for D (7 bases). Per germline, CDR1 SGDLS and CDR2 YYNGEE. This CDR3 has 19 residues. Trimming shortened V by 0 bases and J by 5 bases, and 25 bases separated the two germline ends. CDR3 sequence (DNA): TGTGCCAGCAGCGTAGAGCCCCCGGCCCCCGGGGGGCAGGAAGATACGCAGTATTTT. Its translation is CASSVEPPAPGGQEDTQYF.

This clonotype was picked up a small number of times. The chain couples TRBV7-9 to TRBJ2-3; 8 nucleotides agree with TRBD2. Germline V lookup: CDR1 SEHNR, CDR2 FQNEAQ (reference sequence). The CDR3 extends over 16 amino acids. The J segment lost 3 bases and the V segment lost 5 bases, leaving 10 bases of the junction unmatched. The CDR3, as DNA: TGTGCCAGCAGCCCCTTTCACGGGGGGGCTACAGATACGCAGTATTTT. It specifies CASSPFHGGATDTQYF.